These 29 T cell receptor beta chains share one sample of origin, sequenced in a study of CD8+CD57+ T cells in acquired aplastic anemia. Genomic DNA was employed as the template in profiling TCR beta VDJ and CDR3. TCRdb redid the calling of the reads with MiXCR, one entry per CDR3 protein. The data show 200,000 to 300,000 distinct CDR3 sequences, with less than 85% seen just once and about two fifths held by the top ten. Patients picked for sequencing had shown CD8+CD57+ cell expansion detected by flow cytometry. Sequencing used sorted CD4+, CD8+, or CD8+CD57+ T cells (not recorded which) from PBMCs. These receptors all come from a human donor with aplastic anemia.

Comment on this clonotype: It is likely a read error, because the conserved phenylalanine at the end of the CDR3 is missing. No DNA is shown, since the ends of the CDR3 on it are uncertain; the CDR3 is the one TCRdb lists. This CDR3 reads CASSLQGGPDTQY. This chain uses TRBV7-8 with TRBJ2-3; the table's D gene call, TRBD2, was not cross checked with the DNA. Germline loops: CDR1 SGHVS, CDR2 FQNEAQ. The CDR3 length equals 13 residues, ends included.

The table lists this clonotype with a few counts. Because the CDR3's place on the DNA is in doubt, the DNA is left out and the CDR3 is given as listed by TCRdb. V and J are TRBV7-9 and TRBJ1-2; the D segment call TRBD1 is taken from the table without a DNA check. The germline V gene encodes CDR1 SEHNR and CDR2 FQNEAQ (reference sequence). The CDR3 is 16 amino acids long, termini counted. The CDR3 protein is CASSLVTGELFFGYTF.

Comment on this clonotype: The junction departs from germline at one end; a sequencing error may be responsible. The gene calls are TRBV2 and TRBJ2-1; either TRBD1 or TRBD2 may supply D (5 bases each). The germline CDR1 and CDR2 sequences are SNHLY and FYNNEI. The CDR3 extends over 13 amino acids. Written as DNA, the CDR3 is TGTGCCAGCGGGGACGTGGGAACAAATACGCAGTATTTC. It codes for CASGDVGTNTQYF.

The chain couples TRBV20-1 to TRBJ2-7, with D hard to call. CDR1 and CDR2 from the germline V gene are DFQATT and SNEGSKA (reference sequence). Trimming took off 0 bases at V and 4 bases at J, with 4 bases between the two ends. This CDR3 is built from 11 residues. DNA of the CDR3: TGCAGTGCTAGAGATAAGTACGAGCAGTACGTC. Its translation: CSARDKYEQYV.

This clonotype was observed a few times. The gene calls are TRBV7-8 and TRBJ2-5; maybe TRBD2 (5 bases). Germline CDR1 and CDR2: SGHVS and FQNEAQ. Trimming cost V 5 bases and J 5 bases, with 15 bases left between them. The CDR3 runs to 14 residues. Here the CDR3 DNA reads TGTGCCAGCAGCATAGGCAGAGGGCCCGAGACCCAGTACTTC. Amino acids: CASSIGRGPETQYF. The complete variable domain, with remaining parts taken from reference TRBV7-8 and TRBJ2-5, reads GAGVSQSPRYKVAKRGQDVALRCDPISGHVSLFWYQQALGQGPEFLTYFQNEAQLDKSGLPSDRFFAERPEGSVSTLKIQRTQQEDSAVYLCASSIGRGPETQYFGPGTRLLVL.

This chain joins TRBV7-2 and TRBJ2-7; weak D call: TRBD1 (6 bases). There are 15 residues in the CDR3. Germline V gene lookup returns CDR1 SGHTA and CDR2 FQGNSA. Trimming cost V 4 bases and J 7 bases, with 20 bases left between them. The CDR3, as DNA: TGTGCCAGCAGCTCGGACAGTCACGCCACGGGGGAGCAGTACGTC. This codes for CASSSDSHATGEQYV.

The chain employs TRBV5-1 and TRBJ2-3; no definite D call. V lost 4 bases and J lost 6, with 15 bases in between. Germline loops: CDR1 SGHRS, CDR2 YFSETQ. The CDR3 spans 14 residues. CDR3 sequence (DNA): TGCGCCAGCAGCCCCAAGCCCCGTCCCGATACGCAGTATTTT. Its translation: CASSPKPRPDTQYF.

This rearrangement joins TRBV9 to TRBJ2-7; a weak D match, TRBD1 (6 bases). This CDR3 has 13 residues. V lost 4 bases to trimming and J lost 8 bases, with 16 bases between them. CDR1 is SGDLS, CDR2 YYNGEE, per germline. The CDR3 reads CASSQGIASQQYV. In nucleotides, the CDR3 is TGTGCCAGCAGCCAGGGGATCGCTTCCCAGCAGTACGTC.

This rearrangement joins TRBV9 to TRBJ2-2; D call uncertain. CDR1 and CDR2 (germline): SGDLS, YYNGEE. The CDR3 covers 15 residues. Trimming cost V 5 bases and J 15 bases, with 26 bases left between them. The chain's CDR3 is CASSGEANIPCEVFF. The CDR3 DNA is TGTGCCAGCAGTGGTGAAGCGAACATTCCCTGCGAGGTGTTTTTT.

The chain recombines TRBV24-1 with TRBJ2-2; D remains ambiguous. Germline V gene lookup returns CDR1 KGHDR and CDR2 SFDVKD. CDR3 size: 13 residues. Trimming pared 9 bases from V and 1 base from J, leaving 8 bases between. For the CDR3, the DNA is TGTGCCACCTGTGCAGGGAACACCGGGGAGCTGTTTTTT. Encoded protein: CATCAGNTGELFF.

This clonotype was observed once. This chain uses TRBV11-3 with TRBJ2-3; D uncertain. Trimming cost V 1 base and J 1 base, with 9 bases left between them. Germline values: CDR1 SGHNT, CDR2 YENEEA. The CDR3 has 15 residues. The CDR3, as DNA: TGTGCCAGCAGCTTAGTTTCTTCCGGCACAGATACGCAGTATTTT. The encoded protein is CASSLVSSGTDTQYF.

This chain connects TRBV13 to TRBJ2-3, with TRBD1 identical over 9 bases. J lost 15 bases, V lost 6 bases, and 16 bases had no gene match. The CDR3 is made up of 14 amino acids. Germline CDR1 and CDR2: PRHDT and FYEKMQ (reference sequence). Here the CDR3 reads CASRDTGTGNYGYF. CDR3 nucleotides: TGTGCCAGCAGGGACACCGGGACAGGGAACTATGGCTATTTT.

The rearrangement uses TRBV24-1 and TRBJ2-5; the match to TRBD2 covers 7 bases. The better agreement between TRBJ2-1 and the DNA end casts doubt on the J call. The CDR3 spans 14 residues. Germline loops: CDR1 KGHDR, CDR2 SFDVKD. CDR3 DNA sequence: TGTGCCACCGGGAGAAGCGGGAAGCAGGAGGCGCAGTTCTTC. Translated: CATGRSGKQEAQFF.

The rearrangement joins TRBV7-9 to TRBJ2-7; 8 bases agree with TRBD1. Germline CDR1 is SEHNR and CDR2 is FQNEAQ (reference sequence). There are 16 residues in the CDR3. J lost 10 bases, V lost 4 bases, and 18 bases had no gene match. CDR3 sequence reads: CASSSPAQGELYQQYV. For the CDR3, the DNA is TGTGCCAGCAGCTCCCCGGCACAGGGGGAACTGTACCAACAGTACGTC.

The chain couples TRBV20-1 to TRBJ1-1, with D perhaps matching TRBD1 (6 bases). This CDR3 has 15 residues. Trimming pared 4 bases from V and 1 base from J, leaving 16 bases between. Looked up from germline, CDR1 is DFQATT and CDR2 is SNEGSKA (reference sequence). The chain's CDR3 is CSAIRGRPKNTEAFF. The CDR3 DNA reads TGCAGTGCTATCAGGGGCAGGCCCAAGAACACTGAAGCTTTCTTT.

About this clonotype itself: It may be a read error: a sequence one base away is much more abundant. This CDR3 reads CASSLDQTGLDYGYTF. The CDR3, as DNA: TGTGCCAGCAGCTTAGATCAGACAGGCTTGGACTATGGCTACACCTTC. V gene TRBV11-3 combines with J gene TRBJ1-2; tentative D call: TRBD1 (6 bases). Trimming stripped 0 bases from V and 3 bases from J, with 14 bases between. Germline CDR1 and CDR2: SGHNT and YENEEA. This CDR3 is built from 16 residues.

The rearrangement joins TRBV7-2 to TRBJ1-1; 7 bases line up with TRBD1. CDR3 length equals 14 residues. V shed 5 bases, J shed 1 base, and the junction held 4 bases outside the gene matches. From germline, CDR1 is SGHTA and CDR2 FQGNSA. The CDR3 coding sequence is TGTGCCAGCAGCCCCAGGGGGACGAACACTGAAGCTTTCTTT. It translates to CASSPRGTNTEAFF.

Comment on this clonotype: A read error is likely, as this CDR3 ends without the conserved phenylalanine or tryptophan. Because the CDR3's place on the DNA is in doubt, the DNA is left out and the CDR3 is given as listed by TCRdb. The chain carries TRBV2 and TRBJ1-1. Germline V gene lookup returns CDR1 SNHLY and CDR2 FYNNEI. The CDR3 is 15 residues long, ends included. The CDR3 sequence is CASGVGLTDTPEFFP.

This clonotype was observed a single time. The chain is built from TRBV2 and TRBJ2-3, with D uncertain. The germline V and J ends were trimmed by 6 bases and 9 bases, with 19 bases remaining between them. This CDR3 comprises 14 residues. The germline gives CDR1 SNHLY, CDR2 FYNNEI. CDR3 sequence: CASSQAKGPYTQYF. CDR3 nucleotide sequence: TGTGCCAGCAGCCAAGCGAAAGGTCCCTACACGCAGTATTTT.

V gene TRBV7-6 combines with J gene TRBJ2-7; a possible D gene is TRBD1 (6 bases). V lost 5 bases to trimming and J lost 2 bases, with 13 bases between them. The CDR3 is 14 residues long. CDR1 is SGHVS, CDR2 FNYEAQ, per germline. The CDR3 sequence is CASSGFAGAYEQYV. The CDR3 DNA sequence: TGTGCCAGCAGCGGGTTCGCAGGGGCCTACGAGCAGTACGTC.

The CDR3 here is CASSFGTGDRTDTQYF. The CDR3 coding sequence is TGTGCCAGCAGCTTCGGGACAGGGGATCGCACAGATACGCAGTATTTT. The chain is built from TRBV7-9 and TRBJ2-3; 10 nucleotides match TRBD1. This CDR3 region has 16 residues. Unmatched junction bases numbered 4, after V lost 3 bases and J lost 1 base. The germline gives CDR1 SEHNR, CDR2 FQNEAQ (reference sequence). The complete variable domain, with remaining parts taken from reference TRBV7-9 and TRBJ2-3, reads DTGVSQNPRHKITKRGQNVTFRCDPISEHNRLYWYRQTLGQGPEFLTYFQNEAQLEKSRLLSDRFSAERPKGSFSTLEIQRTEQGDSAMYLCASSFGTGDRTDTQYFGPGTRLTVL.

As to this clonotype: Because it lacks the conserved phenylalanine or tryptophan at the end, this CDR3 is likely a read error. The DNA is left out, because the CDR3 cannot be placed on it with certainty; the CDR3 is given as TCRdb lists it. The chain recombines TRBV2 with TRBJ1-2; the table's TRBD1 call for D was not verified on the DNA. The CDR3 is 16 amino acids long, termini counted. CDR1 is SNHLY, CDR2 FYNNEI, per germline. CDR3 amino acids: CASRSRDRGLHYAEHH.

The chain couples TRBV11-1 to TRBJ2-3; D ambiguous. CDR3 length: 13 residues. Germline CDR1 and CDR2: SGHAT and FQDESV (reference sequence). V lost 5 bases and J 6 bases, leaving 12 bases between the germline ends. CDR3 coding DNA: TGTGCCAGCAGCCATACAGACGGTGATACGCAGTATTTT. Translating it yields CASSHTDGDTQYF.

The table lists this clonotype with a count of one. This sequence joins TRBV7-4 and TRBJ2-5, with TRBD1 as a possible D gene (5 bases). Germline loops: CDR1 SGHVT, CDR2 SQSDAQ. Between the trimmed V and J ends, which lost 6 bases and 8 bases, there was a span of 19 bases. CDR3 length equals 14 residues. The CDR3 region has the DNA TGTGCCAGCAGTAGGGGCGTTAGCCAAGGTACCCAGTACTTC. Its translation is CASSRGVSQGTQYF.

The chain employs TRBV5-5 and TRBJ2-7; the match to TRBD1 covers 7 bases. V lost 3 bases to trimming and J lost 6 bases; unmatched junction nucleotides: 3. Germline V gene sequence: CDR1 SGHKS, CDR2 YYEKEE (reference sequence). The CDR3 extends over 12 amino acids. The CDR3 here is CASSSTGAEQYV. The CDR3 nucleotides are TGTGCCAGCAGCTCTACAGGGGCCGAGCAGTACGTC.

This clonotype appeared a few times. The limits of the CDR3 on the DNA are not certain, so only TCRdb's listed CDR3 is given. The CDR3 is CASSLGVLRARDTFF. V is TRBV7-9 and J is TRBJ1-1; TRBD1, as called in the table, went unchecked against the DNA. Germline values: CDR1 SEHNR, CDR2 FQNEAQ (reference sequence). The CDR3 extends over 15 residues, inclusive of both ends.

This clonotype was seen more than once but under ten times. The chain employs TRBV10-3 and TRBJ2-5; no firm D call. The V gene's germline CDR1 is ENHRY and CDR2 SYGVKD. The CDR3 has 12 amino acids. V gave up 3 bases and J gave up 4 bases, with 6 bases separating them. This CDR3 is CAISDRSETQYF. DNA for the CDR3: TGTGCCATCAGTGACCGGTCAGAGACCCAGTACTTC.

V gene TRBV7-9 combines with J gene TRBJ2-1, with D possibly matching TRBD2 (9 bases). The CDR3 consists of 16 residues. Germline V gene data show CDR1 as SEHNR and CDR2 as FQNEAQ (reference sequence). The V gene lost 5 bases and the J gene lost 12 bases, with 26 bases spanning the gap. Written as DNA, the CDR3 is TGTGCCAGCAGCCTCGGGACAGGCGGGGGGGGAGATGCGCAGTTCTTC. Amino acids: CASSLGTGGGGDAQFF.

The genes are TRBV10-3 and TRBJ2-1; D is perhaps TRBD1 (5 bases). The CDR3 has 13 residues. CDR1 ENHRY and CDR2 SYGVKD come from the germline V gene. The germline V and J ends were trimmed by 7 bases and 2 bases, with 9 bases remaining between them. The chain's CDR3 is CAITTDTYNEQFF. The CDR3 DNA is TGTGCCATCACCACGGACACCTACAATGAGCAGTTCTTC.